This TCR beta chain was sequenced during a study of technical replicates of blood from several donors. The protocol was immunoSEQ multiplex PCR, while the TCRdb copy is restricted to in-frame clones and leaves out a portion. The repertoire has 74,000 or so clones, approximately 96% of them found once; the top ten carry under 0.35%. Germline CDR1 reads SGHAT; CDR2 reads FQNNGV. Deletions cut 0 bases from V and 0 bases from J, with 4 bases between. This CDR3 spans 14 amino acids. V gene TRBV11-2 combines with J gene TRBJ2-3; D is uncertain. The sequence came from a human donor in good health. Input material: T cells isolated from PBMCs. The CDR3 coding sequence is TGTGCCAGCAGCTTAGATATTAGCACAGATACGCAGTATTTT. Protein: CASSLDISTDTQYF. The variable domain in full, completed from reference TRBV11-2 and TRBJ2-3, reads EAGVAQSPRYKIIEKRQSVAFWCNPISGHATLYWYQQILGQGPKLLIQFQNNGVVDDSQLPKDRFSAERLKGVDSTLKIQPAKLEDSAVYLCASSLDISTDTQYFGPGTRLTVL.